The 28 T cell receptor beta chains presented below share a single source sample, sequenced in a study of cytomegalovirus exposure and HLA in healthy donors (dated by TCRdb to 2016 to 2017). The receptor library was made with the immunoSEQ multiplex PCR assay. A mixture of 60 forward primers for TCR Vbeta segments and 13 reverse primers for TCR Jbeta segments was used in the multiplex PCR. TCRdb carries this immuneACCESS record with in-frame sequences only. Its versions omit some clonotypes, under half of them owing to an unresolved V gene in the studies checked, with the rest unexplained. The sample's table lists a count of about 110,000 clones. 5.5% to 8% of the sample comes from the top ten. The sample consisted of PBMCs. These receptors were taken from a man aged 35 to 55 in good health and CMV-seropositive.

The rearrangement joins TRBV27 to TRBJ2-7; 8 nucleotides agree with TRBD1. The CDR3 runs 14 residues. V was clipped by 2 bases and J by 7 bases; unmatched bases: 7. In germline, CDR1 is MNHEY, CDR2 SMNVEV (reference sequence). CDR3 DNA sequence: TGTGCCAGCAGTTTACAGGGGGCGCTCGTAGAGCAGTACTTC. It translates to CASSLQGALVEQYF.

The J gene is TRBJ1-5, the V gene TRBV27; maybe TRBD1 (5 bases). From germline, CDR1 is MNHEY and CDR2 SMNVEV (reference sequence). This CDR3 region has 15 residues. V was pared by 7 bases and J by 4 bases, with 17 bases between. The CDR3 region is CASTLRWGGNQPQHF. Here the CDR3 DNA reads TGTGCCAGCACCCTAAGGTGGGGGGGGAATCAGCCCCAGCATTTT.

The chain recombines TRBV5-1 with TRBJ2-7; D might be TRBD2 (5 bases). V lost 0 bases and J lost 2, with 18 bases in between. This CDR3 has 17 amino acids. Germline V CDR1 and CDR2: SGHRS, YFSETQ. The CDR3 DNA reads as TGCGCCAGCAGCTTGGGGGCAGTAGCGTCTGGGGCCTACGAGCAGTACTTC. Translation gives CASSLGAVASGAYEQYF.

The V and J genes are TRBV15 and TRBJ1-1; no definite D call. Germline lookup yields CDR1 LNHNV and CDR2 YYDKDF (reference sequence). The CDR3 length is 14 residues. The V and J ends lost 0 bases and 2 bases respectively, with 7 bases between them. Here the CDR3 DNA reads TGTGCCACCAGCAGAGATACAGCTAACACTGAAGCTTTCTTT. Its translation: CATSRDTANTEAFF.

CDR3 in amino acids: CASSLESSGSGEQYF. The CDR3 nucleotides are TGCGCCAGCAGCTTGGAGTCTAGCGGGAGTGGCGAGCAGTACTTC. The V and J genes are TRBV5-1 and TRBJ2-7, with 10 bases lining up with TRBD2. The CDR3 runs to 15 residues. The germline V gene encodes CDR1 SGHRS and CDR2 YFSETQ. Trimming cost V 0 bases and J 6 bases; bases outside gene matches: 6.

The rearrangement uses TRBV7-7 and TRBJ2-2; weak D call: TRBD2 (5 bases). Germline loops: CDR1 SSHAT, CDR2 FNYEAQ (reference sequence). This CDR3 region has 13 residues. The V gene lost 3 bases and the J gene lost 5 bases, with 7 bases spanning the gap. The CDR3 coding sequence is TGTGCCAGCAGCTTTAGCGAGACCGGGGAGCTGTTTTTT. Encoded protein: CASSFSETGELFF.

The chain has TRBV10-3 and TRBJ2-7; 10 nucleotides align to TRBD2. After removal of 4 bases from V and 2 bases from J, the junction contained 5 bases not matched to a gene. CDR3 size: 15 residues. The germline V gene has CDR1 ENHRY and CDR2 SYGVKD. The CDR3 spells CAISALLAGTYEQYF. CDR3 DNA: TGTGCCATCAGTGCCCTACTAGCGGGGACCTACGAGCAGTACTTC.

The V gene is TRBV11-2, the J gene TRBJ2-3; 11 positions match TRBD2. Germline trimming cut 6 bases from V and 6 bases from J; bases unmatched to any gene: 8. Per germline, CDR1 SGHAT and CDR2 FQNNGV. There are 15 residues in the CDR3. The CDR3 here is CASRLLAGGGDTQYF. CDR3 DNA: TGTGCCAGCAGGCTCCTAGCGGGAGGTGGGGATACGCAGTATTTT.

V gene TRBV5-8 combines with J gene TRBJ2-5; D perhaps matches TRBD1 (5 bases). The germline CDR1 and CDR2 sequences are SGHTS and YDEGEE. Trimming removed 3 bases from V and 7 bases from J, with 19 bases in between. This CDR3 spans 15 amino acids. The CDR3 nucleotides read TGTGCCAGCAGCTCCGACCAGGGCCGCTGGACGACCCAGTACTTC. Translation: CASSSDQGRWTTQYF.

This chain joins TRBV10-3 and TRBJ1-5; TRBD1 aligns across 12 bases. Looked up from germline, CDR1 is ENHRY and CDR2 is SYGVKD. The CDR3 is 16 residues long. After removal of 2 bases from V and 6 bases from J, the junction contained 5 bases not matched to a gene. CDR3 nucleotide sequence: TGTGCCATCAGTGAGAGGGGACAGGGGGCCGGTCAGCCCCAGCATTTT. Protein sequence: CAISERGQGAGQPQHF.

The chain recombines TRBV7-9 with TRBJ1-1, with D possibly matching TRBD1 (5 bases). Trimming removed 5 bases from V and 1 base from J, with 11 bases in between. The germline V gene encodes CDR1 SEHNR and CDR2 FQNEAQ (reference sequence). The CDR3 length is 14 residues. The DNA of the CDR3 is TGTGCCAGCAGCATATTCGGACAGAACACTGAAGCTTTCTTT. It translates to CASSIFGQNTEAFF. Filled out from reference TRBV7-9 and TRBJ1-1, the complete variable domain reads DTGVSQNPRHKITKRGQNVTFRCDPISEHNRLYWYRQTLGQGPEFLTYFQNEAQLEKSRLLSDRFSAERPKGSFSTLEIQRTEQGDSAMYLCASSIFGQNTEAFFGQGTRLTVV.

The CDR3 DNA sequence: TGTGCCAGCAGCGAGGGACAGGGGGCGACCTACGAGCAGTACTTC. Amino acids: CASSEGQGATYEQYF. The rearrangement links TRBV5-8 to TRBJ2-7; 12 positions agree with TRBD1. CDR1 is SGHTS, CDR2 YDEGEE, per germline. V trimming: 4 bases; J trimming: 2 bases; junction bases outside the gene matches: 4. The CDR3 is 15 amino acids. Supplemented by reference TRBV5-8 and TRBJ2-7, the full variable domain reads EAGVTQSPTHLIKTRGQQATLRCSPISGHTSVYWYQQALGLGLQFLLWYDEGEERNRGNFPPRFSGRQFPNYSSELNVNALELEDSALYLCASSEGQGATYEQYFGPGTRLTVT.

V usage is TRBV18 and J usage is TRBJ1-2, with a weak D call TRBD1 (6 bases). This CDR3 is 14 amino acids long. V was cut by 0 bases and J by 8 bases, with 13 bases left in between. Germline V CDR1 and CDR2: KGHSH, LQKENI. CDR3 sequence: CASSPPAQGNGYTF. The CDR3 nucleotides read TGTGCCAGCTCACCACCCGCACAGGGCAACGGCTACACCTTC.

The V gene is TRBV18, the J gene TRBJ2-5; 10 positions match TRBD1. The J call may not be correct, given that the DNA end is closer to TRBJ2-7. The CDR3 covers 18 residues. CDR1 and CDR2 from the germline V gene are KGHSH and LQKENI. The CDR3 DNA reads as TGTGCCAGCTCACCGCGGCTTCCCGGGACAGGGGTCCGCTACGAGCAGTACTTC. Amino acids: CASSPRLPGTGVRYEQYF.

This chain connects TRBV6-5 to TRBJ2-7, with D perhaps matching TRBD2 (6 bases). This CDR3 is 15 amino acids long. The germline gives CDR1 MNHEY, CDR2 SVGAGI. Trimming took off 0 bases at V and 0 bases at J, with 9 bases between the two ends. The chain's CDR3 is CASSYSRESSYEQYF. CDR3 coding DNA: TGTGCCAGCAGTTACTCACGGGAGAGCTCCTACGAGCAGTACTTC.

This sequence joins TRBV9 and TRBJ2-2; 7 nucleotides line up with TRBD1. The V gene end was trimmed by 0 bases and the J gene end by 5 bases; junction bases not matched to a gene: 7. Germline V lookup: CDR1 SGDLS, CDR2 YYNGEE. The CDR3 is 16 amino acids. CDR3 sequence (DNA): TGTGCCAGCAGCGTAGCGTCAGGGGGATTGACCGGGGAGCTGTTTTTT. Translation gives CASSVASGGLTGELFF. Complete variable domain (other parts from reference TRBV9 and TRBJ2-2): DSGVTQTPKHLITATGQRVTLRCSPRSGDLSVYWYQQSLDQGLQFLIQYYNGEERAKGNILERFSAQQFPDLHSELNLSSLELGDSALYFCASSVASGGLTGELFFGEGSRLTVL.

J is TRBJ2-1 and V is TRBV5-4, with 8 nucleotides matching TRBD1. V shed 0 bases and J 3 bases; nucleotides not matched to a gene: 11. CDR3 length: 18 residues. Per the germline V gene, CDR1 is SGHNT and CDR2 is YYREEE (reference sequence). As DNA, the CDR3 is TGTGCCAGCAGCTTGGATGCCCGGCAGGGGGCTATCTACAATGAGCAGTTCTTC. It codes for CASSLDARQGAIYNEQFF.

The chain links TRBV28 to TRBJ2-1; D perhaps matches TRBD2 (5 bases). Looked up from germline, CDR1 is MDHEN and CDR2 is SYDVKM. V lost 6 bases, J lost 6 bases, and 12 bases lay in between. The CDR3 covers 13 residues. CDR3 DNA sequence: TGTGCCAGCAGGGGGAGTGGGGTCAATGAGCAGTTCTTC. Its protein product is CASRGSGVNEQFF. Full variable domain (rest looked up from reference TRBV28 and TRBJ2-1): DVKVTQSSRYLVKRTGEKVFLECVQDMDHENMFWYRQDPGLGLRLIYFSYDVKMKEKGDIPEGYSVSREKKERFSLILESASTNQTSMYLCASRGSGVNEQFFGPGTRLTVL.

The chain links TRBV14 to TRBJ2-1, with a tentative D call TRBD2 (6 bases). The CDR3 is 16 amino acids. Between the trimmed V and J ends, which lost 2 bases and 1 base, there was a span of 12 bases. The germline CDR1 and CDR2 sequences are SGHDN and FVKESK. The CDR3: CASSQYRGVSYNEQFF. The CDR3 region has the DNA TGTGCCAGCAGCCAATATCGCGGGGTTTCCTACAATGAGCAGTTCTTC.

The chain carries TRBV5-5 and TRBJ2-7; 8 nucleotides agree with TRBD1. Germline CDR1 SGHKS, CDR2 YYEKEE (reference sequence). The CDR3 is 16 amino acids. V shed 0 bases, J shed 4 bases, and the junction held 9 bases outside the gene matches. The CDR3 DNA follows: TGTGCCAGCAGCTTGGACCAGGGGGCCGGCTTGTACGAGCAGTACTTC. It is translated as CASSLDQGAGLYEQYF.

The chain combines TRBV7-9 with TRBJ2-7; D is possibly TRBD1 (5 bases). The CDR3 has 11 amino acids. The V end lost 6 bases, the J end lost 6 bases, and 9 bases lay between the germline ends. Germline V gene data show CDR1 as SEHNR and CDR2 as FQNEAQ (reference sequence). The CDR3 loop reads CASSVQGEQYF. CDR3 coding DNA: TGTGCCAGCAGTGTTCAGGGCGAGCAGTACTTC.

The rearrangement uses TRBV7-9 and TRBJ2-1; 7 bases map to TRBD2. The CDR3 loop spans 16 amino acids. The ends lost 1 base at V and 0 bases at J; junction bases unmatched: 3. Germline CDR1 is SEHNR and CDR2 is FQNEAQ (reference sequence). The DNA of the CDR3 is TGTGCCAGCAGCTTAGTTGGCGGGAGCTCCTACAATGAGCAGTTCTTC. It yields the protein CASSLVGGSSYNEQFF.

The V gene is TRBV6-1, the J gene TRBJ1-3, with D unclear. CDR3 length: 13 residues. Germline lookup yields CDR1 MNHNS and CDR2 SASEGT. Between the trimmed V and J ends, which lost 7 bases and 4 bases, there was a span of 11 bases. The CDR3 coding sequence is TGTGCCAGCACCCAGGCCCACGGAAACACCATATATTTT. Its translation is CASTQAHGNTIYF.

This rearrangement joins TRBV5-6 to TRBJ2-7, with D maybe TRBD1 (6 bases). V lost 4 bases, J lost 3 bases, and 14 bases lay in between. The length of the CDR3 is 14 residues. Per germline, CDR1 SGHDT and CDR2 YYEEEE. The DNA of the CDR3 is TGTGCCAGCAGCAGACGACAGGCCGGCTACGAGCAGTACTTC. It yields the protein CASSRRQAGYEQYF.

The chain recombines TRBV19 with TRBJ2-3; 7 bases are a match to TRBD1. Trimming at V came to 7 bases and at J to 0 bases, leaving 7 bases not matched to a gene. Germline values: CDR1 LNHDA, CDR2 SQIVND (reference sequence). This CDR3 is 15 amino acids long. This chain's CDR3 is CASKTGTASTDTQYF. For the CDR3, the DNA is TGTGCCAGTAAGACCGGGACAGCAAGCACAGATACGCAGTATTTT.

The chain couples TRBV19 to TRBJ2-3, with D tentatively TRBD1 (5 bases). From germline, CDR1 is LNHDA and CDR2 SQIVND (reference sequence). V was shortened by 3 bases and J by 3 bases, with 16 bases between the two germline ends. The CDR3 extends over 16 amino acids. The CDR3 spells CASSMQLGRVTDTQYF. CDR3 DNA sequence: TGTGCCAGTAGTATGCAGTTGGGCAGGGTAACAGATACGCAGTATTTT.

The V and J genes are TRBV28 and TRBJ1-1, with 11 bases aligning to TRBD1. The CDR3 runs 15 residues. The J segment lost 5 bases and the V segment lost 5 bases, leaving 7 bases of the junction unmatched. CDR1 and CDR2 from the germline V gene are MDHEN and SYDVKM. The CDR3: CASSIRTGGKTEAFF. CDR3 coding DNA: TGTGCCAGCAGTATCCGGACAGGGGGCAAAACTGAAGCTTTCTTT.

The rearrangement uses TRBV9 and TRBJ1-1, with 9 positions matching TRBD1. This CDR3 region has 15 residues. The trim removed 4 bases at V and 5 bases at J, leaving 9 bases unmatched. The V gene's germline CDR1 is SGDLS and CDR2 YYNGEE. The CDR3 loop is CASSIGQGSRTEAFF. The CDR3 DNA is TGTGCCAGCAGCATAGGACAGGGGAGTAGGACTGAAGCTTTCTTT.